This T cell receptor (beta chain) stems from a study of response to subunit inactivated influenza vaccine. The V and J ends lost 5 bases and 16 bases respectively, with 18 bases between them. The CDR3 loop spans 12 amino acids. The germline V gene has CDR1 SGHTA and CDR2 FQGNSA. Overall study results and limits: Authors proposed each seasonal influenza vaccination draws in few new T cells.

TCRdb ran MiXCR on the RT-PCR reads and lists one entry per CDR3 protein. The sample carries approximately 530,000 distinct CDR3 sequences, 6.5% to 8% recorded once. On this clonotype: What it binds is not known.

The rearrangement uses TRBV7-2 and TRBJ2-1, with TRBD2 as a possible D gene (6 bases). The material was PBMCs from blood, obtained roughly 24 months after vaccination. The source of this sequence is a man aged 45 to 75 who received an inactivated influenza vaccine. CDR3 sequence reads: CASSAAGRRFFF. CDR3 DNA: TGTGCCAGCAGCGCCGCGGGACGGCGCTTTTTCTTC.